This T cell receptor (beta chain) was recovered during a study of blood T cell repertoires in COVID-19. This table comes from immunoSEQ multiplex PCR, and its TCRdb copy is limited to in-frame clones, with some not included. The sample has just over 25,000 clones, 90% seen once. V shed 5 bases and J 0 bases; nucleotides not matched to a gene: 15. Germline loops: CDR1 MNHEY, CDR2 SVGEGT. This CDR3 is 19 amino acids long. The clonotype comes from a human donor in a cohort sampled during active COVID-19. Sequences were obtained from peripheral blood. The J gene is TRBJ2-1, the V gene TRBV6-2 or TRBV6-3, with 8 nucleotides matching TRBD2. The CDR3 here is CASSTHPGGLSSSYNEQFF. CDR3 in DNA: TGTGCCAGCAGTACCCACCCGGGGGGGCTATCGAGCTCCTACAATGAGCAGTTCTTC.